The 3 T cell receptor beta chains in this list originate from one sample, sequenced in a study of monozygotic twins with inflammatory bowel disease. Using the 5' RACE reads, TCRdb records one entry per CDR3 protein without DNA. The sample data list around 380,000 distinct CDR3 sequences. Sample: blood. The receptors shown here come from a human donor with ulcerative colitis or Crohn's disease, or a healthy co-twin of an affected twin (not recorded which).

The chain is built from TRBV6-1 and TRBJ2-4; TCRdb's D gene call, TRBD2, goes unchecked for lack of DNA. The CDR3 runs 15 residues. Germline V gene sequence: CDR1 MNHNS, CDR2 SASEGT. CDR3 region: CATRTDPGPKNIQYF.

The genes are TRBV11-2 and TRBJ2-3; TCRdb's D gene call, TRBD2, goes unchecked for lack of DNA. This CDR3 has 14 amino acids. Looked up from germline, CDR1 is SGHAT and CDR2 is FQNNGV. CDR3 residues: CASSFFSSASTQYF.

The chain combines TRBV7-2 with TRBJ1-6. The CDR3 is made up of 17 amino acids. Germline values: CDR1 SGHTA, CDR2 FQGNSA. This CDR3 reads CASSSNSRGPFNSPLHF. The full variable domain, rest sourced from reference TRBV7-2 and TRBJ1-6, is GAGVSQSPSNKVTEKGKDVELRCDPISGHTALYWYRQSLGQGLEFLIYFQGNSAPDKSGLPSDRFSAERTGGSVSTLTIQRTQQEDSAVYLCASSSNSRGPFNSPLHFGNGTRLTVT.